These T cell receptor beta chains were read from a single sample in a study of cytomegalovirus exposure and HLA in healthy donors. Assay: immunoSEQ multiplex PCR; the TCRdb copy retains only in-frame clones and omits some. The sample carries under 200,000 clones, roughly nine tenths recorded once. Sequencing used PBMCs. All receptors come from a young woman in good health and CMV-seropositive. CDR3s include the opening cysteine and the closing phenylalanine or tryptophan. A D gene is named only where the DNA matches it firmly. Part of the rows lack a size; the others show once, few, many or a class for expanded clones.

d_gene: NA
v_gene: TRBV19
abundance: NA
j_gene: TRBJ1-1
CDR3nt: TGTGCCGTATCCACAGCCTACATGAACACTGAAGCTTTCTTT
CDR3aa: CAVSTAYMNTEAFF

d_gene: NA
v_gene: TRBV6-6
abundance: NA
j_gene: TRBJ2-5
CDR3nt: TGTGCCAGCAGTGCTAGTACGGAAGGAGAGACCCAGTACTTC
CDR3aa: CASSASTEGETQYF

d_gene: TRBD1
v_gene: TRBV27
abundance: NA
j_gene: TRBJ2-5
CDR3nt: TGTGCCAGCACCATGGGACAGGGAGCCTCCTGGGAGACCCAGTACTTC
CDR3aa: CASTMGQGASWETQYF

d_gene: NA
v_gene: TRBV7-3
abundance: NA
j_gene: TRBJ2-2
CDR3nt: TGTGCCAGCAGCTTACGGTTTGCCAACACCGGGGAGCTGTTTTTT
CDR3aa: CASSLRFANTGELFF

d_gene: TRBD1
v_gene: TRBV7-3
abundance: NA
j_gene: TRBJ2-2
CDR3nt: TGTGCCAGCAGCCCACAGGGGGCGAACACCGGGGAGCTGTTTTTT
CDR3aa: CASSPQGANTGELFF

d_gene: TRBD2
v_gene: TRBV28
abundance: NA
j_gene: TRBJ2-7
CDR3nt: TGTGCCAGCAGCCCCCCGGGAGGGACCCAAAAGTACTTC
CDR3aa: CASSPPGGTQKYF

d_gene: NA
v_gene: TRBV30
abundance: NA
j_gene: TRBJ2-3
CDR3nt: TGTGCCTGGAGTGAGGGGCGTGCAGATACGCAGTATTTT
CDR3aa: CAWSEGRADTQYF

d_gene: TRBD2
v_gene: TRBV27
abundance: NA
j_gene: TRBJ2-3
CDR3nt: TGTGCCAGCAGTTTCCTCCGGGCTCTCAGGCCCGGGACTAGCGGCACAGATACGCAGTATTTT
CDR3aa: CASSFLRALRPGTSGTDTQYF

d_gene: NA
v_gene: TRBV28
abundance: few
j_gene: TRBJ1-2
CDR3nt: TGTGCCAGCAGTCAGACTGCTAACTATGGCTACACCTTC
CDR3aa: CASSQTANYGYTF

d_gene: NA
v_gene: TRBV11-2
abundance: NA
j_gene: TRBJ1-4
CDR3nt: TGTGCCAGCAGCTTAGATCGAGTAGTGTCTAATGAAAAACTGTTTTTT
CDR3aa: CASSLDRVVSNEKLFF

d_gene: NA
v_gene: TRBV30
abundance: NA
j_gene: TRBJ2-3
CDR3nt: TGTGCCTGGAGTGTACTTCCCCATTGGACAGATACGCAGTATTTT
CDR3aa: CAWSVLPHWTDTQYF

d_gene: NA
v_gene: TRBV14
abundance: NA
j_gene: TRBJ1-1
CDR3nt: TGTGCCAGCGGACAGTTCATGAACACTGAAGCTTTCTTT
CDR3aa: CASGQFMNTEAFF

d_gene: TRBD2
v_gene: TRBV13
abundance: NA
j_gene: TRBJ2-1
CDR3nt: TGTGCCAGCAGCTTAGGGTCCGGCAGCGCAGGCGTGCTAGCGGCCTCCCCCAATGAGCAGTTCTTC
CDR3aa: CASSLGSGSAGVLAASPNEQFF

d_gene: NA
v_gene: TRBV27
abundance: NA
j_gene: TRBJ2-2
CDR3nt: TGTGCCACCAAAACGGGACTGAGGCTTGCCGGGGAGCTGTTTTTT
CDR3aa: CATKTGLRLAGELFF

d_gene: NA
v_gene: TRBV27
abundance: NA
j_gene: TRBJ1-5
CDR3nt: TGTGCCAGCAGTTCGACTCAGGGGAGGGTTAGCAATCAGCCCCAGCATTTT
CDR3aa: CASSSTQGRVSNQPQHF

d_gene: TRBD2
v_gene: TRBV5-4
abundance: NA
j_gene: TRBJ2-3
CDR3nt: TGTGCCAGCAGCTTGGGGGGGACTAGAACAGATACGCAGTATTTT
CDR3aa: CASSLGGTRTDTQYF

d_gene: NA
v_gene: TRBV25-1
abundance: few
j_gene: TRBJ1-1
CDR3nt: TGTGCCAGCAGTGCCGGACAGTCCCAGGGAGCTTTCTTT
CDR3aa: CASSAGQSQGAFF

d_gene: TRBD2
v_gene: TRBV7-3
abundance: NA
j_gene: TRBJ2-1
CDR3nt: TGTGCCAGCAGCTTAGTTAGCGGGGTGGTTAATGAGCAGTTCTTC
CDR3aa: CASSLVSGVVNEQFF